The subject of this entry is one T cell receptor (beta chain). What it binds is unknown. This sample stems from a study of shared clonotypes between healthy human individuals. This table comes from immunoSEQ multiplex PCR, and its TCRdb copy is limited to in-frame clones, with some not included. The sample contains 850,000 to 1,100,000 clones, roughly 77% of which appear only once. Study outcomes and limitations: Across a handful of donors, naive CD4 shared 4.5% to 6%, naive CD8 around 4%, memory CD4 roughly 2.4%, memory CD8 around 0.36%.

Donors comprised healthy HIV-negative adults lacking recent acute infections or vaccinations. Subsets obtained from CD4+ cells comprised CD45RA+ naive and CD45RA-negative memory cells. The source of this sequence is a young man in good health. Some clones in this sample may be carry-over from other donors' samples. The specimen was memory CD4+ T cells from PBMCs. Noted subset: CD45RA-negative fraction.

CDR3 sequence (DNA): TGTGCCATCAGTACGGGGTCCGAGCACGGGGAGCTGTTTTTT. As protein: CAISTGSEHGELFF. The chain couples TRBV10-3 to TRBJ2-2; TRBD2 might be the D (5 bases). Germline V gives CDR1 ENHRY, CDR2 SYGVKD. V was trimmed by 5 bases and J by 7 bases, leaving 14 bases between them. The CDR3 totals 14 residues.